Given below is one TCR beta chain in context. Its antigen is unknown. Every sample had its cDNA made across eight separate reactions. TCRdb reprocessed the 5' RACE reads, with one entry per CDR3 protein and no DNA. Its clone listing holds some 190,000 distinct CDR3 sequences. This entry comes from a study of monozygotic twins with inflammatory bowel disease. General observations from the study: None of the different T cell subtypes could be distinguished from one another. Among IBD patients, fewer clonotypes were shared with others than among healthy twins, especially with disease activity. No one strong IBD-associated signal or clonotype was supported.

The CDR3 is 17 amino acids. The germline V gene encodes CDR1 GTSNPN and CDR2 SVGIG (reference sequence). The receptor comes from a human donor with ulcerative colitis or Crohn's disease, or a healthy co-twin of an affected twin (not recorded which). The sequenced sample was blood. V usage is TRBV30 and J usage is TRBJ2-2; TCRdb designates TRBD2, a call that cannot be tested without DNA. This chain's CDR3 is CAWSFTSGRALTGELFF.